These 18 T cell receptor beta chains were all obtained from the same sample, sequenced in a study of CD8+CD57+ T cells in acquired aplastic anemia. Genomic DNA, the template, was used for profiling of the TCR beta VDJ and CDR3. A single record per CDR3 protein comes from TCRdb applying MiXCR to the reads. This sample yields under 200,000 distinct CDR3 sequences, of which 35% to 55% are seen a single time; about 1.1% belongs to the top ten. The specimen was sorted CD4+, CD8+, or CD8+CD57+ T cells (not recorded which) from PBMCs. Receptor source: a human donor in good health.

This clonotype occurred many times. The V gene is TRBV29-1, the J gene TRBJ1-2, with TRBD1 identical over 7 bases. The length of the CDR3 is 13 residues. CDR1 SQVTM and CDR2 ANQGSEA come from the germline V gene. The junction had 3 bases not matched to a gene; V was cut back by 4 bases and J by 1 base. The CDR3 reads CSVVGQVNYGYTF. The CDR3 DNA reads TGCAGCGTTGTAGGACAGGTTAACTATGGCTACACCTTC. The whole variable domain, remainder taken from reference TRBV29-1 and TRBJ1-2, is SAVISQKPSRDICQRGTSLTIQCQVDSQVTMMFWYRQQPGQSLTLIATANQGSEATYESGFVIDKFPISRPNLTFSTLTVSNMSPEDSSIYLCSVVGQVNYGYTFGSGTRLTVV.

V and J are TRBV7-3 and TRBJ2-5; the D is unclear. Germline loops: CDR1 SGHTA, CDR2 FQGTGA. The V gene lost 5 bases and the J gene lost 5 bases, with 12 bases spanning the gap. This CDR3 has 13 amino acids. In DNA, the CDR3 is TGTGCCAGCAGCCCCTTGCCGTCTGAGACCCAGTACTTC. Translation gives CASSPLPSETQYF.

This chain joins TRBV5-1 and TRBJ2-7; no firm D call. The V end was cut by 5 bases, the J end by 3 bases, with 3 bases between. The germline gives CDR1 SGHRS, CDR2 YFSETQ. This CDR3 comprises 10 residues. CDR3 sequence (DNA): TGCGCCAGCAGTTTCTACGAGCAGTACGTC. It is translated as CASSFYEQYV.

V gene TRBV24-1 combines with J gene TRBJ2-3; 8 bases fit TRBD2. Germline V gives CDR1 KGHDR, CDR2 SFDVKD. V lost 3 bases and J lost 2; bases outside the gene matches: 6. The CDR3 has 16 amino acids. CDR3 region: CATSDPMREATDTQYF. For the CDR3, the DNA is TGTGCCACCAGTGATCCTATGCGGGAGGCCACAGATACGCAGTATTTT.

This clonotype was seen at least ten times. The chain carries TRBV15 and TRBJ1-4, with D possibly matching TRBD1 (6 bases). The V and J ends lost 6 bases and 4 bases respectively, with 24 bases between them. This CDR3 has 18 amino acids. Germline V CDR1 and CDR2: LNHNV, YYDKDF (reference sequence). CDR3 DNA: TGTGCCACCAGGGTTCGAAGGGGGGTAACTAAAAGTAATGAAAAACTGTTTTTT. It codes for CATRVRRGVTKSNEKLFF.

This rearrangement joins TRBV7-6 to TRBJ1-2, with D hard to call. CDR1 is SGHVS, CDR2 FNYEAQ, per germline. The CDR3 is 12 residues long. Trimming left V 5 bases short and J 8 bases short, with 12 bases between. CDR3: CASSQSGLGYTF. As DNA, the CDR3 is TGTGCCAGCAGCCAATCCGGATTAGGCTACACCTTC.

The J gene is TRBJ1-2, the V gene TRBV7-3; D is perhaps TRBD1 (5 bases). The CDR3 runs 15 residues. The germline V gene encodes CDR1 SGHTA and CDR2 FQGTGA. V was trimmed by 0 bases and J by 5 bases, leaving 13 bases between them. The CDR3 spells CASSLTGDWRYGYTF. For the CDR3, the DNA is TGTGCCAGCAGCTTAACAGGGGATTGGAGGTATGGCTACACCTTC.

The chain joins TRBV20-1 to TRBJ1-2, with D possibly being TRBD1 (5 bases). V was shortened by 7 bases and J by 5 bases, with 11 bases between the two germline ends. CDR1 is DFQATT and CDR2 is SNEGSKA in the germline V gene (reference sequence). The CDR3 has 11 residues. DNA for the CDR3: TGCAGTGGGTCCAGGGAATATGGCTACACCTTC. Amino acids: CSGSREYGYTF.

This clonotype showed up many times. This rearrangement joins TRBV20-1 to TRBJ1-2; D unresolved. V dropped 3 bases and J dropped 5 bases, with 16 bases sitting between them. Germline V gene sequence: CDR1 DFQATT, CDR2 SNEGSKA (reference sequence). The CDR3 loop spans 14 amino acids. The CDR3 DNA follows: TGCAGTGCTAGGGAGACACGAACTGGGTATGGCTACACCTTC. Its translation: CSARETRTGYGYTF.

Ten or more counts support this clonotype. The V call is TRBV12-3 or TRBV12-4, the J call TRBJ2-7; D gene ambiguous. This CDR3 has 14 amino acids. V was cut by 5 bases and J by 2 bases, with 13 bases left in between. In DNA, the CDR3 is TGTGCCAGCAGTCCCCGGAACAGACCCTACGAGCAGTACTTC. Encoded protein: CASSPRNRPYEQYF.

This clonotype was counted a few times. The chain has TRBV20-1 and TRBJ1-1; D gene uncertain. The germline V gene encodes CDR1 DFQATT and CDR2 SNEGSKA (reference sequence). CDR3 length equals 16 residues. Trimming left V 1 base short and J 2 bases short, with 17 bases between. The CDR3 spells CSARGGSWTGNTEAFF. CDR3 nucleotide sequence: TGCAGTGCTAGAGGGGGAAGCTGGACTGGAAACACTGAAGCTTTCTTT.

In this sample, this clonotype turned up many times. The genes are TRBV12-3 or TRBV12-4 and TRBJ2-1, with 7 bases lining up with TRBD2. The CDR3 consists of 13 residues. With 7 bases clipped from V and 9 bases from J, the junction kept 9 bases outside the gene matches. CDR3 amino acids: CASMEGGVREQFF. CDR3 nucleotides: TGTGCCAGCATGGAGGGAGGGGTTCGTGAGCAGTTCTTC.

The J gene is TRBJ1-5, the V gene TRBV15; D unclear. Germline CDR1 reads LNHNV; CDR2 reads YYDKDF (reference sequence). CDR3 length: 20 amino acids. The V gene lost 0 bases and the J gene lost 6 bases, with 27 bases spanning the gap. The CDR3 bases are TGTGCCACCAGCAGAGATAGTTCTTTGGGTAGGGTTGGCAAACCTCAGCCCCAGCATTTT. Amino acid sequence: CATSRDSSLGRVGKPQPQHF.

This clonotype has ten or more counts. The chain combines TRBV11-3 with TRBJ2-7, with D uncertain. Between the trimmed V and J ends, which lost 5 bases and 2 bases, there was a span of 13 bases. The CDR3 extends over 14 amino acids. Germline V lookup: CDR1 SGHNT, CDR2 YENEEA. This CDR3 reads CASSLDRSTYEQYF. CDR3 coding DNA: TGTGCCAGCAGCCTTGATAGGTCGACCTACGAGCAGTACTTC.

This clonotype was seen ten or more times. The chain joins TRBV20-1 to TRBJ2-2; D is uncertain. The V and J ends lost 3 bases and 5 bases respectively, with 10 bases between them. Germline V gene lookup returns CDR1 DFQATT and CDR2 SNEGSKA (reference sequence). The CDR3 is 13 residues long. Here the CDR3 DNA reads TGCAGTGCTAGCGAAGGACCGACCGGGGAGCTGTTTTTT. It yields the protein CSASEGPTGELFF.

Details on this clonotype: A read error is likely, as this CDR3 ends without the conserved phenylalanine or tryptophan. No DNA is shown, since the ends of the CDR3 on it are uncertain; the CDR3 is the one TCRdb lists. The chain joins TRBV20-1 to TRBJ1-1. Ends included, the CDR3 has 9 residues. CDR1 is DFQATT, CDR2 SNEGSKA, per germline (reference sequence). The CDR3 protein is CSAKSLGTS.

This clonotype has more than one count but fewer than ten. The chain couples TRBV28 to TRBJ2-7; 7 bases fit TRBD2. CDR3 length equals 14 residues. Losses at the gene ends were 6 bases for V and 2 bases for J; bases not matched to a gene: 7. Germline-derived CDR1 and CDR2 are MDHEN and SYDVKM. In DNA form, the CDR3 reads TGTGCCAGCAGCGCCGGGACTACTCCCTACGAGCAGTACTTC. Amino acid sequence: CASSAGTTPYEQYF. The full variable domain, rest sourced from reference TRBV28 and TRBJ2-7, is DVKVTQSSRYLVKRTGEKVFLECVQDMDHENMFWYRQDPGLGLRLIYFSYDVKMKEKGDIPEGYSVSREKKERFSLILESASTNQTSMYLCASSAGTTPYEQYFGPGTRLTVT.

This clonotype appeared a few times. This chain uses TRBV2 with TRBJ1-2; D gene unclear. V was shortened by 0 bases and J by 8 bases, with 13 bases between the two germline ends. The length of the CDR3 is 14 residues. CDR1 is SNHLY, CDR2 FYNNEI, per germline. The CDR3 bases are TGTGCCAGCAGTGAAGCGGAATGGACGGGCGGCTACACCTTC. Its protein product is CASSEAEWTGGYTF.